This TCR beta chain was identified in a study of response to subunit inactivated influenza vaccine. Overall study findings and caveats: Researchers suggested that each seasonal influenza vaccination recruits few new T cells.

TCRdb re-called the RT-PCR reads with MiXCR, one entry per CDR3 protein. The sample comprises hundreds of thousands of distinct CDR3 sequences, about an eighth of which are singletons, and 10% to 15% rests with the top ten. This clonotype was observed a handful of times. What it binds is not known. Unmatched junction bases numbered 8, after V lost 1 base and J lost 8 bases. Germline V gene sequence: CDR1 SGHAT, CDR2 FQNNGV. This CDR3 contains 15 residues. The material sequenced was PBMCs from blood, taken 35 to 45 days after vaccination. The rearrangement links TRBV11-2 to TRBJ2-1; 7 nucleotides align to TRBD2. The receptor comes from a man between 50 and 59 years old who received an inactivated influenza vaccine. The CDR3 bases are TGTGCCAGCAGCTTAGGGCGGGAGCCGGGGTATGAGCAGTTCTTC. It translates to CASSLGREPGYEQFF.